This T cell receptor (beta chain) was sequenced during a study of cytomegalovirus exposure and HLA in healthy donors (dated by TCRdb to about 2017). General notes on the study: A later analysis indicated that the 90 to 150 validation repertoires were generated on the platform also employed for the approximately 670 repertoires of the first cohort. The study aimed to test whether signatures of past pathogen exposure could be identified by cataloging public T cell receptors. In addition to the first cohort of around 670 subjects, a separate validation cohort of about 120 different subjects was used. To predict cytomegalovirus infection status, the study combined high-throughput TCR immunosequencing, statistical association of individual TCRs with disease status, and machine learning. General conclusions and limits of the study: The authors suggested that the approach could potentially be extended to other disease states and immunological phenotypes. A few of the identified cytomegalovirus-associated TCR beta chains were confirmed in vitro to be specific for cytomegalovirus antigens. Subsequent analysis determined that TCRs grouped into clusters in the first cohort also showed a tendency toward co-occurrence across the 120 or so validation repertoires, and 85% to 95% of cluster scores exceeded 0. A total of fewer than 200 TCR beta chains were listed by the study as associated with cytomegalovirus. Most TCR sequences were seen in very few donors, while some public TCRs were found in many individuals. In both the original and validation cohorts, the classifier was reported to diagnose cytomegalovirus status with high specificity and sensitivity. A later analysis had no HLA typing for the validation cohort, so co-occurrence there was scored across all 130 or so repertoires.

Receptors were amplified or captured by the immunoSEQ multiplex PCR assay. The study's processing was this. A statistical classification framework was developed to diagnose cytomegalovirus status using the catalog of TCR beta chain sequences. The table was pulled from immuneACCESS by TCRdb, which kept in-frame rearrangements only. Such tables lose some clones; where checked, under half of the loss comes from unresolved V genes, and the rest has no known cause. Clone size and the V and J calls come from that table; the DNA yielded D and trimming. The sample records 200,000 to 250,000 clones, 85% to 95% of which are singletons. The top ten clones comprise approximately 0.99% of the sample. The donors belonged to the validation cohort of approximately 130 subjects, which was separate from the approximately 700-subject first cohort. A remark on this clone: Its cognate antigen has yet to be identified. Base-call qualities are not available, and no considerably larger clone is one nucleotide away.

This clonotype was sampled from a woman under 30 in good health and CMV-seronegative. Material for sequencing was PBMCs.

The nucleotides read TGTGCCAGCGGTGGGACAGCAAATTCACCCCTCCACTTT. The resulting protein is CASGGTANSPLHF. The V and J genes are TRBV9 and TRBJ1-6; the junction holds 7 bases that match TRBD1. The CDR3, from cysteine to phenylalanine, totals 13 residues. The sequence is cut down to CDR3 DNA, 39 bases in frame from base 1. Trimming leaves V shorter by 7 bases and J shorter by 7 bases, with the junction holding 5 bases beyond the gene matches. Based on the germline V gene, the CDR1 and CDR2 sequences are SGDLS and YYNGEE.